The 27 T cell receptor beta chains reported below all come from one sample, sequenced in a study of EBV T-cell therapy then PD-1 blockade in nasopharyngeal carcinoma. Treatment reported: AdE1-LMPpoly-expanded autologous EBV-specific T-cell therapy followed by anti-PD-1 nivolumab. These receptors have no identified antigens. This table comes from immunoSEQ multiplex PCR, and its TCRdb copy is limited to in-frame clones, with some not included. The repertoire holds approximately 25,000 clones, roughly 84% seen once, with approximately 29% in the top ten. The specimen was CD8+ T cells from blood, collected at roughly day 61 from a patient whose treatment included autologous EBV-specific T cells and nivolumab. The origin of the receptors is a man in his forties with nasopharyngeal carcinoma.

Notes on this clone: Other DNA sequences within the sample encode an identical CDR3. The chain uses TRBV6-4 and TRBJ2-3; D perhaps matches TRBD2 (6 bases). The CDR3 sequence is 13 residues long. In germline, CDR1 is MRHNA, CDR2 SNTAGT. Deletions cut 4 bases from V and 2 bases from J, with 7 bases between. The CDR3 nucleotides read TGTGCCAGCAGTGGGGGGGACACAGATACGCAGTATTTT. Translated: CASSGGDTDTQYF.

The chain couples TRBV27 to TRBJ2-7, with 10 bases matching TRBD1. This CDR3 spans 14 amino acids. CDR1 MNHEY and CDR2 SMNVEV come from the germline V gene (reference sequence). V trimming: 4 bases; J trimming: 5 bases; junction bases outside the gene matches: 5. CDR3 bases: TGTGCCAGCAGTTGGGGACAGGGGACCCACGAGCAGTACTTC. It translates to CASSWGQGTHEQYF.

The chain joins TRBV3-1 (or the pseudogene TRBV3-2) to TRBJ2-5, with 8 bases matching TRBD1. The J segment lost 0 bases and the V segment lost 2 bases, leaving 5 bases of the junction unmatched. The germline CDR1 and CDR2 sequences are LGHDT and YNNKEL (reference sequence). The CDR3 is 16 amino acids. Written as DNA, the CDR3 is TGTGCCAGCAGCCAACCACGGACAGGGAACCAAGAGACCCAGTACTTC. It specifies CASSQPRTGNQETQYF.

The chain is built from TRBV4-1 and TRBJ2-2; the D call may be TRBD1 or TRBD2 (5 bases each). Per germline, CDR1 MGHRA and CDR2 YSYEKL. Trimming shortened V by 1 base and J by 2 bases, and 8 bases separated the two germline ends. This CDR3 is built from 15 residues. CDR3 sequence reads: CASSQVGGNTGELFF. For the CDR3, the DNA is TGCGCCAGCAGCCAAGTTGGGGGAAACACCGGGGAGCTGTTTTTT.

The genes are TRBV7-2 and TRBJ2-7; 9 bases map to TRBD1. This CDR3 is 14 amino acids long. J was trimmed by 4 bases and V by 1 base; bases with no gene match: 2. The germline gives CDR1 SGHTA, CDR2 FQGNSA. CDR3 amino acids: CASSLVGTGYEQYF. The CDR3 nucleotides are TGTGCCAGCAGCTTAGTAGGGACAGGGTACGAGCAGTACTTC.

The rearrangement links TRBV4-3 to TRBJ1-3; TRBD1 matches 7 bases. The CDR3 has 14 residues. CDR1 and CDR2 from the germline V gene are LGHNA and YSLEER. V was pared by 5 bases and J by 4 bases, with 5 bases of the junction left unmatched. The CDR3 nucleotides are TGCGCCAGCAGCGCGACAGGGTACGGAAACACCATATATTTT. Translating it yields CASSATGYGNTIYF.

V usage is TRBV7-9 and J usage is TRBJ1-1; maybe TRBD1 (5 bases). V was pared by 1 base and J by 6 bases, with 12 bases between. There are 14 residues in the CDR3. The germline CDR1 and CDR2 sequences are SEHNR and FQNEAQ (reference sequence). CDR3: CASSLVKGVAEAFF. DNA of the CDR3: TGTGCCAGCAGCTTAGTCAAAGGGGTTGCTGAAGCTTTCTTT.

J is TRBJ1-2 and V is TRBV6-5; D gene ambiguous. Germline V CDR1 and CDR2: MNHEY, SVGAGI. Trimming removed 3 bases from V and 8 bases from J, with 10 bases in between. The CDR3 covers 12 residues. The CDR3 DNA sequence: TGTGCCAGCAGTTATTTCCTCGGGGGCTACACCTTC. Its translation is CASSYFLGGYTF.

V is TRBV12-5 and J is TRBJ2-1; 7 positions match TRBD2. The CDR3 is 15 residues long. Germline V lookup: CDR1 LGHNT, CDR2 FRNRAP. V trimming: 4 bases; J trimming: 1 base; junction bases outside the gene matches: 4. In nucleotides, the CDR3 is TGTGCTAGTGGTTCTCCCGGGGGGTCCTACAATGAGCAGTTCTTC. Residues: CASGSPGGSYNEQFF.

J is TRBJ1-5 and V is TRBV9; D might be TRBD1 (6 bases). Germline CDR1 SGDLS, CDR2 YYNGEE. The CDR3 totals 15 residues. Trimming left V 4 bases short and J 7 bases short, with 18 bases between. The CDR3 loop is CASSSRTELGQPQHF. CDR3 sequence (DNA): TGTGCCAGCAGCTCCCGGACAGAATTGGGGCAGCCCCAGCATTTT.

The CDR3 DNA reads TGTGCCAGCAGCGGTCAGGGTAATGAGCAGTTCTTC. Its translation is CASSGQGNEQFF. The chain employs TRBV2 and TRBJ2-1; a possible D gene is TRBD1 (5 bases). Germline V gene data show CDR1 as SNHLY and CDR2 as FYNNEI. The CDR3 contains 12 residues. The ends were cut back, 6 bases at V and 7 bases at J, with 10 bases in the middle. The full variable domain, rest sourced from reference TRBV2 and TRBJ2-1, is EPEVTQTPSHQVTQMGQEVILRCVPISNHLYFYWYRQILGQKVEFLVSFYNNEISEKSEIFDDQFSVERPDGSNFTLKIRSTKLEDSAMYFCASSGQGNEQFFGPGTRLTVL.

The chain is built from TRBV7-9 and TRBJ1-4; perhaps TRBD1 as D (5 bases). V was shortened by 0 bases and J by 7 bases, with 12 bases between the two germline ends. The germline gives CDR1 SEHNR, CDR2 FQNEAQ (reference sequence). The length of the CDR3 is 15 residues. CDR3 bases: TGTGCCAGCAGCTTAGCATCGCGGGGGGGTGAAAAACTGTTTTTT. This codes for CASSLASRGGEKLFF.

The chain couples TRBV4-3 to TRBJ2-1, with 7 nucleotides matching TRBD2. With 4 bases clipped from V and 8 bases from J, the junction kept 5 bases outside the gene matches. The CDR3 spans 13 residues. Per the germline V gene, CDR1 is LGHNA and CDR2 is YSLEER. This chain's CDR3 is CASSPRGRDEQFF. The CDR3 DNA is TGCGCCAGCAGCCCGCGGGGGAGGGATGAGCAGTTCTTC.

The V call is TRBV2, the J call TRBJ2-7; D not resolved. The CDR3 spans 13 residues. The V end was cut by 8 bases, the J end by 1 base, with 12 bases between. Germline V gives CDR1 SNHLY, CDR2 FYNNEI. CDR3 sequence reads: CASRAVESYEQYF. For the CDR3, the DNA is TGTGCCAGCCGCGCGGTGGAGTCCTACGAGCAGTACTTC.

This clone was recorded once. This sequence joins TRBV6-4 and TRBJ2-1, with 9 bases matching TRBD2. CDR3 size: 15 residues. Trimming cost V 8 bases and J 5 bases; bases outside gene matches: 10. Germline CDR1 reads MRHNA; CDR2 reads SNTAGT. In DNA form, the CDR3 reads TGTGCCAGCTCCGTAGAGGCGGGGGGGAACAATGAGCAGTTCTTC. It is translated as CASSVEAGGNNEQFF.

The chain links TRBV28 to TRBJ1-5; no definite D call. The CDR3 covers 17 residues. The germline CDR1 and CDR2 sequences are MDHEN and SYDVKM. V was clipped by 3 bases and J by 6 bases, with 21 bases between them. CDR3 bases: TGTGCCAGCAGTTTCGCGCTTCGAGGCCCCACAATTCAGCCCCAGCATTTT. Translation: CASSFALRGPTIQPQHF.

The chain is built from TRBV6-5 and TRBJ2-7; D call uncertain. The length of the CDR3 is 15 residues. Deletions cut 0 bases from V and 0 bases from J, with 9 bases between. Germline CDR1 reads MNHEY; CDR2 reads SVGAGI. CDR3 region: CASSYSGPSSYEQYF. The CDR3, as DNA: TGTGCCAGCAGTTACTCGGGCCCGAGCTCCTACGAGCAGTACTTC.

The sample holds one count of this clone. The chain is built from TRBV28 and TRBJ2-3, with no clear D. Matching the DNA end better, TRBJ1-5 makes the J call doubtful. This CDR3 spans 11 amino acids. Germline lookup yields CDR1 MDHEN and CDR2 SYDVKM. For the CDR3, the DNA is TGTGCCAGCAGTTTTCCAGATACGCAGCATTTT. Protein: CASSFPDTQHF.

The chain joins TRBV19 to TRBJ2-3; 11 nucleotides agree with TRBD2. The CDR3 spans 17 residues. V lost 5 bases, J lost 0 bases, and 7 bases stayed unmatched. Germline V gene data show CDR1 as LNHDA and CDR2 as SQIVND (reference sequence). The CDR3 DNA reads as TGTGCCAGTAGTGGAGGTAGCGGGGGGGCTAGCACAGATACGCAGTATTTT. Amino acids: CASSGGSGGASTDTQYF.

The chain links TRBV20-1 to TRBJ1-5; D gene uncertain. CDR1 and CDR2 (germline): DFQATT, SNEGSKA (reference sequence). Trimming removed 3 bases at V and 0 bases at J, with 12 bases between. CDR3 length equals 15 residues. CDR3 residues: CSASPHLYSNQPQHF. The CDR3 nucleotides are TGCAGTGCTAGTCCACACCTTTATAGCAATCAGCCCCAGCATTTT.

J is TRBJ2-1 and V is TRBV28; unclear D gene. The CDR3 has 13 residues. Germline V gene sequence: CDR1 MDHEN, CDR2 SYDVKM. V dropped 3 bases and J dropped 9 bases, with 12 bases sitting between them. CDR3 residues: CASSFGPDGEQFF. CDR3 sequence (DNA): TGTGCCAGCAGTTTCGGGCCGGACGGTGAGCAGTTCTTC.

Here the CDR3 reads CASSFRWKRGKVSYNEQFF. The CDR3 DNA sequence: TGTGCCAGCAGCTTTCGTTGGAAGAGGGGAAAAGTATCCTACAATGAGCAGTTCTTC. The chain couples TRBV7-8 to TRBJ2-1; D could derive from TRBD1 or TRBD2 (5 bases each). Between the trimmed V and J ends, which lost 3 bases and 1 base, there was a span of 22 bases. Germline V gene sequence: CDR1 SGHVS, CDR2 FQNEAQ. The CDR3 covers 19 residues.

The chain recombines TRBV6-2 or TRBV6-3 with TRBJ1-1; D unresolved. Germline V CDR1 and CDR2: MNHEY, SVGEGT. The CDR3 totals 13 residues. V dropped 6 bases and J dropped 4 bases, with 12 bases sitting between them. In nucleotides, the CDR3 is TGTGCCAGCAGCTGGGTAGGGATCACTGAAGCTTTCTTT. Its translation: CASSWVGITEAFF.

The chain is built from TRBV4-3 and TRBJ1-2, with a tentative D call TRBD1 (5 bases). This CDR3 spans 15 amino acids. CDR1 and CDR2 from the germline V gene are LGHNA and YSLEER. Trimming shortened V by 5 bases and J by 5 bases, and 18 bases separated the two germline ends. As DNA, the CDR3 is TGCGCCAGCAGCTCCTCCGGGGCCAACCCTTATGGCTACACCTTC. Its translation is CASSSSGANPYGYTF.

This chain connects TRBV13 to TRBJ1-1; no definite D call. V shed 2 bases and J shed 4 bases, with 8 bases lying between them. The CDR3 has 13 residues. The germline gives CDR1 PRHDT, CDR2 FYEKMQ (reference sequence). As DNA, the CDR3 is TGTGCCAGCAGCTTACTTATACGCACTGAAGCTTTCTTT. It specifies CASSLLIRTEAFF.

In DNA, the CDR3 is TGCGCCAGCAGCCCTCGGGCACATTATAGCAATCAGCCCCAGCATTTT. Its protein product is CASSPRAHYSNQPQHF. This sequence joins TRBV5-1 and TRBJ1-5; D is ambiguous. This CDR3 region has 16 residues. V shed 4 bases and J shed 0 bases, with 14 bases lying between them. Germline CDR1 and CDR2: SGHRS and YFSETQ.

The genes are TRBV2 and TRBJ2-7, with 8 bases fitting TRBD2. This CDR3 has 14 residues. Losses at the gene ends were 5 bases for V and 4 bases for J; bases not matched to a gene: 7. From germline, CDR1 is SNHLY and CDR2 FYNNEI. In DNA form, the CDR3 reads TGTGCCAGCAGTATATTAGCGGGGAGGTACGAGCAGTACTTC. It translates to CASSILAGRYEQYF.